The present TCR beta chain was sequenced within a study of T cell responses to AZD1222 COVID-19 vaccine (dated by TCRdb to about 2021). Regarding the study in general: AZD1222 recipients given second doses at about 4 weeks or at about 12 weeks were pooled, since spike-specific TCR depth and breadth were not found to differ between the two schedules. TCR sequencing was performed for 233 trial participants, of whom approximately 200 were given two doses of AZD1222 and around 25 were given two doses of MenACWY control vaccine. Trial participants were enrolled into age subgroups of 18-55, 56-69 and 70-plus years, which contained approximately 150, 30 and 60 TCR-sequenced participants, respectively.

General findings and caveats noted by the study authors: After two AZD1222 doses, spike-specific TCR breadth and depth were significantly higher than at day 0 and than in MenACWY recipients. Only six AZD1222 recipients were SARS-CoV-2 seropositive at baseline, limiting conclusions about previously exposed vaccinees. Nearly half of unique spike-specific TCRs reportedly recognized epitopes outside regions mutated in the B.1.351 and B.1.1.7 variants. CD4 TCRs associated with the vaccine covered the entire spike protein, and the dominant responses were in regions 160-218 and 743-854. In the small 56-69-year group, the increase in depth fell short of significance, most likely because of low power. No day 14 peak-response samples were available, so repertoires were characterized only after the peak T cell response. Participants were mostly white British and included more females than males, and it was suggested by the authors that clonal diversity may have been underestimated.

The CDR3 regions of human TCRbeta chains were subjected to immunosequencing. The original methods were these. Repertoire TCRs were checked for matches against a reference library of SARS-CoV-2-specific TCRs that had been generated using the MIRA antigen-specificity platform. Breadth was defined as the fraction of unique TCRs that were SARS-CoV-2-associated, and depth was defined as the fraction of total T cells that were SARS-CoV-2-associated. Using the MIRA data, each spike-specific TCR was assigned both to the spike region to which the TCR was reactive and to a CD4 or CD8 class. Log10-transformed breadth and depth values were compared by one-way ANOVA with Sidak's multiple comparisons tests. Sourced from immuneACCESS, this table was stored by TCRdb with only in-frame sequences that have V and J called. A share of the clones is absent; for the studies checked, an unresolved V gene accounts for under half, and the remainder has no known explanation. That table gives V, J and clone size, and the DNA gave D and trimming. Present in this sample are around 70,000 clones, over 60% of which were seen just once. Over 10% of the sample comes from the top ten.

CDR1 and CDR2, per the germline V gene (reference sequence), are SEHNR and FQNEAQ. Taken from cysteine to phenylalanine, the CDR3 has 15 residues. Only the CDR3 DNA stays, 45 bases, in frame from base 1. The germline V end is reduced by 4 bases and the J end by 5 bases; junction bases left unmatched: 6. The time point label for this specimen denotes: baseline before first vaccination. Vaccinee samples came from UK trials COV001 and COV002, including a single-blind randomized controlled phase 2/3 trial of AZD1222 (ChAdOx1 nCoV-19) in healthy adults. For TCRbeta chain sequencing, PBMC samples were collected from trial participants at day 0 and at day 28 after the second dose. This clone came up once. No antigen is known for it. Base qualities are missing; no much larger clone stands one base away.

The chain joins TRBV7-9 to TRBJ2-5; 11 middle bases align to TRBD1. This clonotype was sampled from an adult in good health. Sequenced here: peripheral blood, sampled on day 0 of AZD1222 vaccination. The CDR3 corresponds to CASSSRTGGTETQYF. Here is the DNA: TGTGCCAGCAGCTCGCGGACAGGGGGCACGGAGACCCAGTACTTC. Joined to the reference TRBV7-9 and TRBJ2-5 proteins, this CDR3 gives the full variable domain: DTGVSQNPRHKITKRGQNVTFRCDPISEHNRLYWYRQTLGQGPEFLTYFQNEAQLEKSRLLSDRFSAERPKGSFSTLEIQRTEQGDSAMYLCASSSRTGGTETQYFGPGTRLLVL.